These 18 T cell receptor beta chains came from one sample sequenced in a study of cytomegalovirus exposure and HLA in healthy donors. The PCR made use of 60 Vbeta and 13 Jbeta primers. Only in-frame clones appear in the TCRdb table, and some are missing; sequencing was by immunoSEQ multiplex PCR. The sample shows about 100,000 clones, less than 75% of them seen only once. Sequenced material: PBMCs. The receptors were gathered from a man aged 35 to 55 in good health and CMV-seropositive.

The gene calls are TRBV9 and TRBJ2-1, with TRBD2 matching over 12 bases. V was clipped by 4 bases and J by 8 bases; unmatched bases: 10. Germline values: CDR1 SGDLS, CDR2 YYNGEE. The CDR3 is 16 residues long. In nucleotides, the CDR3 is TGTGCCAGCAGCCCCCGTCCTAGCGGGAGGGCCTATGAGCAGTTCTTC. It yields the protein CASSPRPSGRAYEQFF.

The rearrangement links TRBV28 to TRBJ2-2, with D uncertain. In germline, CDR1 is MDHEN, CDR2 SYDVKM. The germline V and J ends were trimmed by 2 bases and 0 bases, with 7 bases remaining between them. This CDR3 is built from 15 residues. The CDR3 spells CASSLIISNTGELFF. The CDR3, as DNA: TGTGCCAGCAGTTTAATAATCTCGAACACCGGGGAGCTGTTTTTT. Together with reference TRBV28 and TRBJ2-2, the CDR3 gives the full variable domain: DVKVTQSSRYLVKRTGEKVFLECVQDMDHENMFWYRQDPGLGLRLIYFSYDVKMKEKGDIPEGYSVSREKKERFSLILESASTNQTSMYLCASSLIISNTGELFFGEGSRLTVL.

This chain uses TRBV29-1 with TRBJ2-3, with 7 bases that match TRBD1. This CDR3 contains 11 residues. Germline CDR1 SQVTM, CDR2 ANQGSEA. The trim removed 4 bases at V and 6 bases at J, leaving 1 base unmatched. CDR3 nucleotides: TGCAGCGTTGCACAGGGGGATACGCAGTATTTT. Protein sequence: CSVAQGDTQYF.

This clone was seen a few times. The chain couples TRBV15 to TRBJ1-2; D is ambiguous. There are 14 residues in the CDR3. Germline CDR1 and CDR2: LNHNV and YYDKDF (reference sequence). Trimming shortened V by 2 bases and J by 7 bases, and 14 bases separated the two germline ends. For the CDR3, the DNA is TGTGCCACCAGCAGACCGAACCCCGCCGGTGGCTACACCTTC. It translates to CATSRPNPAGGYTF. Using reference TRBV15 and TRBJ1-2 for the parts outside the CDR3, the full variable domain is DAMVIQNPRYQVTQFGKPVTLSCSQTLNHNVMYWYQQKSSQAPKLLFHYYDKDFNNEADTPDNFQSRRPNTSFCFLDIRSPGLGDTAMYLCATSRPNPAGGYTFGSGTRLTVV.

The sample holds a few counts of this clone. The CDR3: CASSYSIPLGDQPQHF. The CDR3 nucleotides are TGTGCCAGCAGTTACTCGATTCCTCTAGGGGATCAGCCCCAGCATTTT. The chain is built from TRBV6-5 and TRBJ1-5, with a weak D call TRBD1 (5 bases). Germline loops: CDR1 MNHEY, CDR2 SVGAGI. This CDR3 region has 16 residues. V gave up 0 bases and J gave up 5 bases, with 14 bases separating them.

This clone was found a few times. V usage is TRBV6-5 and J usage is TRBJ1-3; TRBD1 aligns across 7 bases. Germline values: CDR1 MNHEY, CDR2 SVGAGI. The CDR3 length is 14 residues. V shed 10 bases, J shed 2 bases, and the junction held 8 bases outside the gene matches. DNA of the CDR3: TGTGCCACACCAGGGGGGCTTACTGGAAACACCATATATTTT. Translation: CATPGGLTGNTIYF.

This clone has a single count. V and J are TRBV5-1 and TRBJ1-2; D perhaps matches TRBD1 (6 bases). The CDR3 consists of 16 residues. Germline V CDR1 and CDR2: SGHRS, YFSETQ. V was trimmed by 1 base and J by 3 bases, leaving 16 bases between them. Written as DNA, the CDR3 is TGCGCCAGCAGCTTGATCGGGGGGCTTCCGGACTATGGCTACACCTTC. It is translated as CASSLIGGLPDYGYTF.

A few counts support this clone. The chain employs TRBV6-1 and TRBJ2-7; D is possibly TRBD1 (6 bases). CDR1 and CDR2 (germline): MNHNS, SASEGT. The V end lost 3 bases, the J end lost 3 bases, and 15 bases lay between the germline ends. The CDR3 is 15 residues long. CDR3 sequence: CASSDPLRGLYEQYF. The CDR3 DNA reads TGTGCCAGCAGTGACCCTCTCAGGGGTCTCTACGAGCAGTACTTC.

The chain uses TRBV7-2 and TRBJ1-1; no firm D call. V lost 3 bases and J 4 bases, leaving 6 bases between the germline ends. This CDR3 comprises 12 residues. Germline V gene data show CDR1 as SGHTA and CDR2 as FQGNSA. The CDR3 is CASSLWSTEAFF. In nucleotides, the CDR3 is TGTGCCAGCAGCTTGTGGAGCACTGAAGCTTTCTTT.

V and J are TRBV7-9 and TRBJ2-3; D is uncertain. The CDR3 has 17 residues. The V end was cut by 5 bases, the J end by 0 bases, with 18 bases between. Germline V lookup: CDR1 SEHNR, CDR2 FQNEAQ (reference sequence). The CDR3 protein is CASSLTPADISTDTQYF. The CDR3 DNA reads TGTGCCAGCAGCCTGACCCCGGCGGATATCAGCACAGATACGCAGTATTTT.

This clone was detected once. This chain links TRBV4-3 with TRBJ2-7; 10 positions agree with TRBD2. Germline V CDR1 and CDR2: LGHNA, YSLEER. This CDR3 comprises 15 residues. V gave up 2 bases and J gave up 1 base; unmatched junction bases: 2. The CDR3 nucleotides are TGCGCCAGCAGCCAAATAGCGGGAGGTTCCTACGAGCAGTACTTC. This sequence encodes CASSQIAGGSYEQYF.

This CDR3 reads CASSLGTGTDTQYF. DNA for the CDR3: TGTGCCAGCAGCTTAGGGACAGGGACAGATACGCAGTATTTT. The J gene is TRBJ2-3, the V gene TRBV7-9; TRBD1 matches 8 bases. The CDR3 totals 14 residues. The junction had 0 bases not matched to a gene; V was cut back by 1 base and J by 3 bases. CDR1 is SEHNR, CDR2 FQNEAQ, per germline (reference sequence).

V usage is TRBV4-1 and J usage is TRBJ2-1, with 10 bases identical to TRBD2. Germline assignment: CDR1 MGHRA and CDR2 YSYEKL. Trimming removed 0 bases from V and 4 bases from J; junction bases left unmatched: 3. The CDR3 sequence is 16 residues long. The CDR3 DNA reads TGCGCCAGCAGCCAAGAGCCTAGCGGGAGTTACAATGAGCAGTTCTTC. It translates to CASSQEPSGSYNEQFF.

J is TRBJ2-5 and V is TRBV2; 8 bases align to TRBD1. This CDR3 spans 14 amino acids. Germline CDR1 SNHLY, CDR2 FYNNEI. V dropped 3 bases and J dropped 5; count of bases not matched to a gene: 5. In nucleotides, the CDR3 is TGTGCCAGCAGTGATCAGGGGGCGAGGGAGACCCAGTACTTC. It translates to CASSDQGARETQYF.

V usage is TRBV7-6 and J usage is TRBJ2-2; possible D gene TRBD1, 6 bases. Germline V lookup: CDR1 SGHVS, CDR2 FNYEAQ. The length of the CDR3 is 16 residues. Between the trimmed V and J ends, which lost 0 bases and 4 bases, there was a span of 12 bases. In DNA, the CDR3 is TGTGCCAGCAGCTTAGCAGGGTCAGGGGCCACCGGGGAGCTGTTTTTT. Translation gives CASSLAGSGATGELFF.

The chain has TRBV30 and TRBJ1-6; unclear D gene. Germline values: CDR1 GTSNPN, CDR2 SVGIG (reference sequence). There are 15 residues in the CDR3. Trimming left V 0 bases short and J 7 bases short, with 13 bases between. The CDR3 DNA is TGTGCCTGGAGTGTACGTCGGGTCCGAAATTCACCCCTCCACTTT. It is translated as CAWSVRRVRNSPLHF.

This clone was recorded only once. This chain joins TRBV7-6 and TRBJ2-7; D is undetermined. In germline, CDR1 is SGHVS, CDR2 FNYEAQ. Trimming took 5 bases from V and 4 from J, leaving 3 bases between them. CDR3 length: 10 residues. This CDR3 reads CASSPYEQYF. The CDR3 nucleotides read TGTGCCAGCAGCCCTTACGAGCAGTACTTC. The whole variable domain, filled in from reference TRBV7-6 and TRBJ2-7, reads GAGVSQSPRYKVTKRGQDVALRCDPISGHVSLYWYRQALGQGPEFLTYFNYEAQQDKSGLPNDRFSAERPEGSISTLTIQRTEQRDSAMYRCASSPYEQYFGPGTRLTVT.

The count of this clone is one. V and J are TRBV7-2 and TRBJ1-2; possible D gene TRBD1, 6 bases. The CDR3 totals 12 residues. V shed 4 bases and J shed 13 bases, with 16 bases lying between them. The V gene's germline CDR1 is SGHTA and CDR2 FQGNSA. The CDR3 protein is CASSSVSWGPTF. CDR3 coding DNA: TGTGCCAGCAGCTCAGTCAGCTGGGGGCCCACCTTC.